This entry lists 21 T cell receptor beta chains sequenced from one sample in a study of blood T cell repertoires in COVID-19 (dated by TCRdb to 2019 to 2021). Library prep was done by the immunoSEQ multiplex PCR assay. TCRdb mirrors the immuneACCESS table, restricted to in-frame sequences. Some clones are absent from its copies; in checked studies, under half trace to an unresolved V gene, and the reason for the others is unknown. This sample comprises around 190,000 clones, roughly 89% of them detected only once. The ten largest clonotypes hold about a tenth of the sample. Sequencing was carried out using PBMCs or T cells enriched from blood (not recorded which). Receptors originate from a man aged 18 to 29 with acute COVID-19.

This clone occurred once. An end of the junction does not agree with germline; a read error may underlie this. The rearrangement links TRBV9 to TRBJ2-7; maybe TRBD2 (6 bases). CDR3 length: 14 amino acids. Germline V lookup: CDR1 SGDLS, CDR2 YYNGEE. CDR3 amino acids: CASRVGGFSYEQYF. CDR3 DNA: TGTGCCAGCAGAGTAGGAGGGTTCTCCTACGAGCAGTACTTC.

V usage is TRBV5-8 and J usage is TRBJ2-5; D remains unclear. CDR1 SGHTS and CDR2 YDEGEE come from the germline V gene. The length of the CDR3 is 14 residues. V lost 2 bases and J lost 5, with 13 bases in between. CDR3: CASSFDRLRETQYF. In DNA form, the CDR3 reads TGTGCCAGCAGCTTTGACCGGTTGAGGGAGACCCAGTACTTC.

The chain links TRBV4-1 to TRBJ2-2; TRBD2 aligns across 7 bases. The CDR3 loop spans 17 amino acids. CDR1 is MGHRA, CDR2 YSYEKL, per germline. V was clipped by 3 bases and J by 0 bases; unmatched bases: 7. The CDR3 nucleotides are TGCGCCAGCAGCCAGTGGGCTAGCGGATCGAACACCGGGGAGCTGTTTTTT. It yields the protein CASSQWASGSNTGELFF.

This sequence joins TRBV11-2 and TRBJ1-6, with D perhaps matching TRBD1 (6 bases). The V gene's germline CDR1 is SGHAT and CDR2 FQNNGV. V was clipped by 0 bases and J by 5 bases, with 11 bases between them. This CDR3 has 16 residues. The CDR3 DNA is TGTGCCAGCAGCTTAGAGGGGACACTTAATAATTCACCCCTCCACTTT. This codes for CASSLEGTLNNSPLHF.

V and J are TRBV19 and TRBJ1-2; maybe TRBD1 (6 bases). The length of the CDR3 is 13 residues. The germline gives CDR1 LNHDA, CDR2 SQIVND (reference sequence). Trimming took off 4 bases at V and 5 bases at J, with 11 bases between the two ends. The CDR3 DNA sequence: TGTGCCAGTAGTACAGGGGTGAGGTATGGCTACACCTTC. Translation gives CASSTGVRYGYTF.

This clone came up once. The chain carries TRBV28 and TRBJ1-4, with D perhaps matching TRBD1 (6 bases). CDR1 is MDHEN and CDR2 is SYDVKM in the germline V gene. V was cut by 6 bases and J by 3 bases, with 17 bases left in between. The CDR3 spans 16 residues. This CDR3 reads CASSTRRTASNEKLFF. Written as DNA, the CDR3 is TGTGCCAGCAGCACGCGTCGGACAGCCTCTAATGAAAAACTGTTTTTT.

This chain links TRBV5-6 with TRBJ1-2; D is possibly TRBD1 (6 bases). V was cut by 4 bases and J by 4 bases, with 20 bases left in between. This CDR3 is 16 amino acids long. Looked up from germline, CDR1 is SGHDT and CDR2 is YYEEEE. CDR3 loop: CASSKAKPGQIYGYTF. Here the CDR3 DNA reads TGTGCCAGCAGCAAAGCTAAACCCGGACAGATCTATGGCTACACCTTC.

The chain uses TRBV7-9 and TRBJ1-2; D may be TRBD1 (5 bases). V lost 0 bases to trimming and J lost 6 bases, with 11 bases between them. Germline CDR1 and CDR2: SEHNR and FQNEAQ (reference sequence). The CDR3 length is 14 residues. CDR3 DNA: TGTGCCAGCAGCTTAGCGGCAGGGTTAAATGGCTACACCTTC. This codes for CASSLAAGLNGYTF. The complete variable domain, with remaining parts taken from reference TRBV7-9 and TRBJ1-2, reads DTGVSQNPRHKITKRGQNVTFRCDPISEHNRLYWYRQTLGQGPEFLTYFQNEAQLEKSRLLSDRFSAERPKGSFSTLEIQRTEQGDSAMYLCASSLAAGLNGYTFGSGTRLTVV.

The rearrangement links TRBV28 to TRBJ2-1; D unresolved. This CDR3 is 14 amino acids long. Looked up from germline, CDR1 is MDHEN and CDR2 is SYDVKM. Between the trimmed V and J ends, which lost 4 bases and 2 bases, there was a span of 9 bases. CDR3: CASSYVGPYNEQFF. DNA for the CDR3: TGTGCCAGCAGTTATGTGGGCCCCTACAATGAGCAGTTCTTC.

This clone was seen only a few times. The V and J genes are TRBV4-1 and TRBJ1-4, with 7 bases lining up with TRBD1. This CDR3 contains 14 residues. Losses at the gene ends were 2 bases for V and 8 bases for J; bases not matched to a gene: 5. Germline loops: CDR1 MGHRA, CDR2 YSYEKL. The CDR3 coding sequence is TGCGCCAGCAGCCAATTTGGGGACAGCGAAAAACTGTTTTTT. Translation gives CASSQFGDSEKLFF.

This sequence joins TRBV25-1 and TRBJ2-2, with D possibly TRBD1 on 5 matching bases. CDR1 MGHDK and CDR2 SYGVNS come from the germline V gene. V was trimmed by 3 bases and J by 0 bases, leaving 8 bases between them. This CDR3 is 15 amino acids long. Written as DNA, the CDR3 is TGTGCCAGCAGTGAGCCAGGGACGAACACCGGGGAGCTGTTTTTT. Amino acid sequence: CASSEPGTNTGELFF.

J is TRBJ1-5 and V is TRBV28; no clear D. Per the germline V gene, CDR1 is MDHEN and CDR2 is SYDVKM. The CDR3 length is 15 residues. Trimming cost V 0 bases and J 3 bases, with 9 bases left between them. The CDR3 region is CASSLWRVDNQPQHF. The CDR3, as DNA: TGTGCCAGCAGTTTATGGCGGGTGGACAATCAGCCCCAGCATTTT.

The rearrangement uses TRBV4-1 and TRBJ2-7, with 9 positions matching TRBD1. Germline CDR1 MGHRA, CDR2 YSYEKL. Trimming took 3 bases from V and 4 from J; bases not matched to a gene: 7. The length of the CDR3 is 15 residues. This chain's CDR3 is CASSQDTGGRYEQYF. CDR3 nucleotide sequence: TGCGCCAGCAGCCAGGATACAGGGGGCAGGTACGAGCAGTACTTC.

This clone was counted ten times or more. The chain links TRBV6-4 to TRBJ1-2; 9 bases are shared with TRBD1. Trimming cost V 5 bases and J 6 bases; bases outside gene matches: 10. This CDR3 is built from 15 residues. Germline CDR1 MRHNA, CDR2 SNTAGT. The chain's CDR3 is CASSQKGQGSDGYTF. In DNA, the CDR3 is TGTGCCAGCAGTCAGAAGGGACAGGGTTCTGATGGCTACACCTTC.

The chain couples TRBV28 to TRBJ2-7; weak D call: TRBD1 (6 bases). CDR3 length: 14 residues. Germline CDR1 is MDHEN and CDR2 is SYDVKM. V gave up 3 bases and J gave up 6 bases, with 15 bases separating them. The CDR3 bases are TGTGCCAGCAGTTTTTCCAGGGGTGACGGCGAGCAGTACTTC. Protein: CASSFSRGDGEQYF.

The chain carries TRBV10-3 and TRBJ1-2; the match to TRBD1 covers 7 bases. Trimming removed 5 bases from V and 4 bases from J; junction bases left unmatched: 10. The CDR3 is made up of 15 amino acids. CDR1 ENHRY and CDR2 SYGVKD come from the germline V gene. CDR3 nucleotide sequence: TGTGCCATCAGTTCGGGACAGCAGAGCTTCTATGGCTACACCTTC. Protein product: CAISSGQQSFYGYTF.

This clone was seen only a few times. The CDR3 here is CASSLAGGSNQPQHF. The DNA for the CDR3 is TGCGCCAGCAGCTTGGCCGGGGGGAGCAATCAGCCCCAGCATTTT. V usage is TRBV5-1 and J usage is TRBJ1-5; D perhaps matches TRBD1 (5 bases). This CDR3 has 15 residues. CDR1 is SGHRS, CDR2 YFSETQ, per germline. Trimming took 0 bases from V and 1 from J, leaving 8 bases between them.

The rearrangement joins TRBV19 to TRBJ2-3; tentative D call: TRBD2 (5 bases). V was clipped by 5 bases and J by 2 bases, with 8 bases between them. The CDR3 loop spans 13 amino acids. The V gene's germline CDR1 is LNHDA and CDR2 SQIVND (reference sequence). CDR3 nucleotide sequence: TGTGCCAGTAGTGACGACTACACAGATACGCAGTATTTT. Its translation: CASSDDYTDTQYF. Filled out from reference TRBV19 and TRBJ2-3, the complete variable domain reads DGGITQSPKYLFRKEGQNVTLSCEQNLNHDAMYWYRQDPGQGLRLIYYSQIVNDFQKGDIAEGYSVSREKKESFPLTVTSAQKNPTAFYLCASSDDYTDTQYFGPGTRLTVL.

The CDR3 DNA is TGTGCCAGCAGCTTAATGGGTAGGGGGAATTCACCCCTCCACTTT. Translated, it gives CASSLMGRGNSPLHF. V usage is TRBV13 and J usage is TRBJ1-6; a possible D gene is TRBD1 (6 bases). V dropped 2 bases and J dropped 7 bases, with 12 bases sitting between them. The CDR3 loop spans 15 amino acids. Germline V CDR1 and CDR2: PRHDT, FYEKMQ (reference sequence).

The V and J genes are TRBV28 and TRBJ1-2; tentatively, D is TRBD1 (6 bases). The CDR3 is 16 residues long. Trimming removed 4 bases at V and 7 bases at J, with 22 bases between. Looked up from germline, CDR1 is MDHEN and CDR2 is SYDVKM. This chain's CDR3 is CASSSLLGQWVGGYTF. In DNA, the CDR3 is TGTGCCAGCAGTTCCTTGCTTGGACAGTGGGTCGGTGGCTACACCTTC.

CDR3 residues: CAASSQKGALGELFF. The CDR3 DNA is TGTGCCGCCAGCAGCCAGAAAGGAGCGCTTGGGGAGCTGTTTTTT. V is TRBV4-2 and J is TRBJ2-2; D remains unclear. This CDR3 spans 15 amino acids. The germline V gene has CDR1 LGHNA and CDR2 YNFKEQ. V was trimmed by 11 bases and J by 8 bases, leaving 24 bases between them.